A selection of T cell receptor beta chains follows, all from one sample in a study of response to subunit inactivated influenza vaccine. One entry per CDR3 protein results from TCRdb running MiXCR on the RT-PCR reads. The sample has about 570,000 distinct CDR3 sequences; about 10% are singletons. Separately, the same data were catalogued under a study of T cells expressing NK-cell markers.

Sequenced here: PBMCs from blood, sampled on the day of vaccination. The receptors shown here come from a man between 45 and 60 years old who received an inactivated influenza vaccine. CDR3s include the opening cysteine and the closing phenylalanine or tryptophan. The order of the fields is CDR3 DNA, CDR3 protein, clone size, V gene, J gene, D gene, CDR3 length. D genes are given only for firm matches. Part of the rows lack a size; the others show once, few, many or a class for expanded clones.

TGTGCCAGCAGCTTAGATATCCTCTGGGATACGCAGTATTTT	CASSLDILWDTQYF	.	TRBV7-2	TRBJ2-3	.	14
TGTGCCAGCAGCCAAGATATTACAGGGGGAGGCGAGCAGTACTTC	CASSQDITGGGEQYF	.	TRBV4-2	TRBJ2-7	TRBD1	15
TGTGCCAGCAGCTCGTTAGCGGGAGTTGCCTACAATGAGCAGTTCTTC	CASSSLAGVAYNEQFF	few	TRBV7-2	TRBJ2-1	TRBD2	16
TGTGCCAGCAGTCCGGCGGTTTGGCTAGCGGGATTCAATGAGCAGTTCTTC	CASSPAVWLAGFNEQFF	many	TRBV6-2/TRBV6-3	TRBJ2-1	TRBD2	17
TGCAGCGTTCGACTAGCGGGGCGACCAGATACGCAGTATTTT	CSVRLAGRPDTQYF	.	TRBV29-1	TRBJ2-3	TRBD2	14
TGTGCCAGCAGCAGGACAGGGTTTTCACCCCTCCACTTT	CASSRTGFSPLHF	.	TRBV25-1	TRBJ1-6	TRBD1	13
TGCAGTGCTAGATCTCGGCAGGAATACAATGAGCAGTTCTTC	CSARSRQEYNEQFF	few	TRBV20-1	TRBJ2-1	.	14
TGCAGTGCTAGAGATGGGAGCGGGAGGGCCTCCTACGAGCAGTACTTC	CSARDGSGRASYEQYF	.	TRBV20-1	TRBJ2-7	TRBD2	16
TGCGCCAGCAGCTCCACAGGGGAGTTTGAAGCTTTCTTT	CASSSTGEFEAFF	.	TRBV5-1	TRBJ1-1	TRBD1	13
TGTGCCAGCAGCGTAGCGGCTAGTCTCTCCTACAATGAGCAGTTCTTC	CASSVAASLSYNEQFF	few	TRBV9	TRBJ2-1	.	16
TGTGCCAGCAGTTTAAGCTCGGCGGGAGGGCCGGGGAACATTCAGTACTTC	CASSLSSAGGPGNIQYF	few	TRBV28	TRBJ2-4	TRBD2	17
TGTGCCAGCAGTAGACAGGGGGCGAGGACTGACGCTTTCTTT	CASSRQGARTDAFF	.	TRBV27	TRBJ1-1	TRBD1	14
TGTGCCAGCAGTTTGGGCCCTAGCGGGGGGCCCACAGATACGCAGTATTTT	CASSLGPSGGPTDTQYF	.	TRBV12-3/TRBV12-4	TRBJ2-3	TRBD2	17
TGCAGTGCTTTGCCCAGTGGTCTGGATGGCTACACCTTC	CSALPSGLDGYTF	few	TRBV20-1	TRBJ1-2	.	13
TGTGCCAGCAGTTTCCACAGGCCGAGGAACACCGGGGAGCTGTTTTTT	CASSFHRPRNTGELFF	.	TRBV12-3/TRBV12-4	TRBJ2-2	.	16
TGTGCCAGCAGCGTAGGGGTAGCAGCCTACAATGAGCAGTTCTTC	CASSVGVAAYNEQFF	few	TRBV9	TRBJ2-1	.	15
TGTGCCAGCAGCGTAGGGCAGGGGAAGAACACCGGGGAGCTGTTTTTT	CASSVGQGKNTGELFF	.	TRBV9	TRBJ2-2	.	16